The 5 T cell receptor beta chains below all came from one sample that was sequenced in a study of spatial heterogeneity in lung cancer. Study-level points and caveats: Higher tumor mutation counts went along with higher counts of expanded intratumoral alpha and beta TCRs.

TCRdb ran MiXCR on the 5' RACE reads and lists one entry per CDR3 protein. The sample includes roughly 17,000 distinct CDR3 sequences, around 6% of them seen just once. Time point described: sample taken at primary tumor resection. These TCRs are of unknown antigen specificity. Specimen: lung tumor tissue, collected at surgery. The receptors originated from a male donor with early-stage non-small cell lung cancer.

The chain links TRBV12-3 or TRBV12-4 to TRBJ2-2, with a tentative D call TRBD1 (5 bases). The CDR3 covers 14 residues. V was cut by 2 bases and J by 7 bases, with 11 bases left in between. Written as DNA, the CDR3 is TGTGCCAGCAGTTTAAGACAGAATAGCGGGGAGCTGTTTTTT. Protein: CASSLRQNSGELFF.

This clonotype appeared many times. The rearrangement uses TRBV27 and TRBJ2-5; D possibly corresponds to TRBD1 (5 bases). The CDR3 totals 15 residues. The V and J ends lost 8 bases and 2 bases respectively, with 18 bases between them. Per germline, CDR1 MNHEY and CDR2 SMNVEV (reference sequence). CDR3 in DNA: TGTGCCAGCTCTCATAGGGGCCTTGCTCAAGAGACCCAGTACTTC. Encoded protein: CASSHRGLAQETQYF.

This clonotype was counted many times. The genes are TRBV29-1 and TRBJ2-3; tentative D call: TRBD1 (6 bases). The ends were cut back, 4 bases at V and 3 bases at J, with 8 bases in the middle. The CDR3 length is 12 residues. Germline V CDR1 and CDR2: SQVTM, ANQGSEA. CDR3 nucleotides: TGCAGCGTTGGGCAGGGGACAGATACGCAGTATTTT. Its protein product is CSVGQGTDTQYF.

This clonotype was counted ten times or more. J is TRBJ1-5 and V is TRBV18, with TRBD1 matching 7 bases. This CDR3 has 17 residues. Looked up from germline, CDR1 is KGHSH and CDR2 is LQKENI. The ends lost 4 bases at V and 0 bases at J; junction bases unmatched: 9. Here the CDR3 DNA reads TGTGCCAGCTCACTTGACAGGGCCGGAGGTAGCAATCAGCCCCAGCATTTT. Translated, it gives CASSLDRAGGSNQPQHF.

In its sample, this clonotype was seen many times. The J gene is TRBJ1-1, the V gene TRBV29-1, with a tentative D call TRBD1 (5 bases). V was clipped by 4 bases and J by 2 bases, with 11 bases between them. The CDR3 runs to 13 residues. Per the germline V gene, CDR1 is SQVTM and CDR2 is ANQGSEA. The CDR3 here is CSVGETANTEAFF. CDR3 nucleotide sequence: TGCAGCGTTGGCGAGACAGCCAACACTGAAGCTTTCTTT.